This T cell receptor beta chain was captured in a study of cytomegalovirus exposure and HLA in healthy donors. General study results and limits: Apart from CMV serostatus, no immune exposure information was available.

Comments on this clone: The antigen is unknown.

Primers for the PCR totalled 60 Vbeta and 13 Jbeta. Method: immunoSEQ multiplex PCR; TCRdb's copy keeps in-frame clones and lacks some. The table for this sample gives roughly 50,000 clones. The receptor was derived from a female donor in good health and CMV-seronegative. The source material was PBMCs.

The CDR3 region has the DNA TGTGCCAGTAGCAGACTAGCGGGGGGGATGTCCTACGAGCAGTACTTC. Amino acids: CASSRLAGGMSYEQYF. The chain employs TRBV19 and TRBJ2-7, with 14 nucleotides matching TRBD2. The V and J ends lost 6 bases and 1 base, in that order; junction bases with no gene match: 5. Germline V gives CDR1 LNHDA, CDR2 SQIVND (reference sequence). The CDR3 has 16 amino acids. The variable domain in full, completed from reference TRBV19 and TRBJ2-7, reads DGGITQSPKYLFRKEGQNVTLSCEQNLNHDAMYWYRQDPGQGLRLIYYSQIVNDFQKGDIAEGYSVSREKKESFPLTVTSAQKNPTAFYLCASSRLAGGMSYEQYFGPGTRLTVT.